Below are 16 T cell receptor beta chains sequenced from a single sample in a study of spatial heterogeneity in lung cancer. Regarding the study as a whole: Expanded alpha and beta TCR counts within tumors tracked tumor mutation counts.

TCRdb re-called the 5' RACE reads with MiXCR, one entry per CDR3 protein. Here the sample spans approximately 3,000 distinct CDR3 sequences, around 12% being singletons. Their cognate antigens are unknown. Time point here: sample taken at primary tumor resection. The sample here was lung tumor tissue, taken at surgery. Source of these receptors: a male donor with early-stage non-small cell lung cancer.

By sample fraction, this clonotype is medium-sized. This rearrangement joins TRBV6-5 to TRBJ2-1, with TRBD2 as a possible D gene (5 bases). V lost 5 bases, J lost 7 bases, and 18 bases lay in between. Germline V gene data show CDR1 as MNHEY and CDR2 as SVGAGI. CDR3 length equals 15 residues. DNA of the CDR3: TGTGCCAGCAGTATTGGAGAGGGCATCGTTAATGAGCAGTTCTTC. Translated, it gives CASSIGEGIVNEQFF.

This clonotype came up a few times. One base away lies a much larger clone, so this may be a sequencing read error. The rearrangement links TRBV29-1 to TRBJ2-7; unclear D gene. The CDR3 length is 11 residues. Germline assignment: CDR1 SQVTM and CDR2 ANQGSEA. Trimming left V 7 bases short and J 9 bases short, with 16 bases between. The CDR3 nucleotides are TGCAGCGCCGCCGAATTAAATGGGCAGTACTTC. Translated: CSAAELNGQYF.

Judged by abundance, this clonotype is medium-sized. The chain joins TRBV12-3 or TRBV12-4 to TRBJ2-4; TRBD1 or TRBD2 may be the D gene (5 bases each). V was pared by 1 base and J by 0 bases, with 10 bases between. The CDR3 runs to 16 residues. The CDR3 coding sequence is TGTGCCAGCAGTTTAGAAGGGGACCTAGCCAAAAACATTCAGTACTTC. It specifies CASSLEGDLAKNIQYF.

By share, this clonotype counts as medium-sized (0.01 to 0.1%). The CDR3 sequence is CASSYEGLAGDYNEQFF. DNA for the CDR3: TGTGCCAGCAGTTACGAGGGGCTAGCGGGAGACTACAATGAGCAGTTCTTC. This chain joins TRBV6-5 and TRBJ2-1, with TRBD2 matching 10 bases. V trimming: 2 bases; J trimming: 3 bases; junction bases outside the gene matches: 7. The germline V gene has CDR1 MNHEY and CDR2 SVGAGI. The CDR3 sequence is 17 residues long.

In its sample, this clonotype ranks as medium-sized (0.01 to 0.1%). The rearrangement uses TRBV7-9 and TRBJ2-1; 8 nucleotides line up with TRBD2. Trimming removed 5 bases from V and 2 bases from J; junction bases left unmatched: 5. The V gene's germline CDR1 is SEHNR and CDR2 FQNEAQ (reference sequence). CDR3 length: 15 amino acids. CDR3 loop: CASSRSGGTYNEQFF. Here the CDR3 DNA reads TGTGCCAGCAGCCGGAGCGGGGGCACCTACAATGAGCAGTTCTTC.

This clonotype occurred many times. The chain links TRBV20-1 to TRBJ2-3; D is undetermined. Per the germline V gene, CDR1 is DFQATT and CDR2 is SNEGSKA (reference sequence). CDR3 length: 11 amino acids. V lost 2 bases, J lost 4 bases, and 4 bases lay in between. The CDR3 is CSARLPDTQYF. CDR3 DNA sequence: TGCAGTGCTAGACTCCCAGATACGCAGTATTTT.

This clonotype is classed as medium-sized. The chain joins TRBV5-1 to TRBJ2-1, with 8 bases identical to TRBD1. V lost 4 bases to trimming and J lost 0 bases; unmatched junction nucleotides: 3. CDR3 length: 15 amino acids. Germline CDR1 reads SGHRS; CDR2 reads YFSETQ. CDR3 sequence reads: CASSIQGDSYNEQFF. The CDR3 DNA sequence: TGCGCCAGCAGCATACAGGGGGACTCCTACAATGAGCAGTTCTTC.

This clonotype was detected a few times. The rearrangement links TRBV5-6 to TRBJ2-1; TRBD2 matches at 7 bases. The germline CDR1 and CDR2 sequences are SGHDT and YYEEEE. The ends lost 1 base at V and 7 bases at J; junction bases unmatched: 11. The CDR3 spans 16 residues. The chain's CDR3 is CASSLLKAGRGNEQFF. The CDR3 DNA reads TGTGCCAGCAGCTTGCTCAAAGCGGGAAGAGGAAATGAGCAGTTCTTC.

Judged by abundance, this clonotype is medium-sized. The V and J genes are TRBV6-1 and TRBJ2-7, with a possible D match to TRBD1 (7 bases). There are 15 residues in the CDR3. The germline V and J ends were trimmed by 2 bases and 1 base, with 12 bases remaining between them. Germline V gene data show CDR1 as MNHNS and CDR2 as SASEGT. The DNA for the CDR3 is TGTGCCAGCAGTGAAAACAGGGGAGGATCCTACGAGCAGTACTTC. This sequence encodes CASSENRGGSYEQYF.

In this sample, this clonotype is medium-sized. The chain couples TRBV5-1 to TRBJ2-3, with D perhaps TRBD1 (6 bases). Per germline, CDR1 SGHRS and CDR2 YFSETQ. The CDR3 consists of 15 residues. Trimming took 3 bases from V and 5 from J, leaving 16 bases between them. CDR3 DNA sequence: TGCGCCAGCAGCTCTAACTCCCGAGGGGGAGATACGCAGTATTTT. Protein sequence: CASSSNSRGGDTQYF. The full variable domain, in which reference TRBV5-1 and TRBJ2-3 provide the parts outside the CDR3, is KAGVTQTPRYLIKTRGQQVTLSCSPISGHRSVSWYQQTPGQGLQFLFEYFSETQRNKGNFPGRFSGRQFSNSRSEMNVSTLELGDSALYLCASSSNSRGGDTQYFGPGTRLTVL.

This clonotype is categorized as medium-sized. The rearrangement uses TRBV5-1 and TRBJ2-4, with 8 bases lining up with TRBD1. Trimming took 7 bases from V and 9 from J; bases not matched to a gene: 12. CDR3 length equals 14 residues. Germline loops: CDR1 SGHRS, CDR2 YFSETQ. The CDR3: CASRYQQGAGIQYF. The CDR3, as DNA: TGCGCCAGCCGCTACCAGCAGGGGGCGGGCATTCAGTACTTC.

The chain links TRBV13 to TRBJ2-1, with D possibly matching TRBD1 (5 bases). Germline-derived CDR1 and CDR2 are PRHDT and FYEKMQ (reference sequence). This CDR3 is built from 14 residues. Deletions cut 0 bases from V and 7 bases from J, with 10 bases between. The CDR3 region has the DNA TGTGCCAGCAGCTTAGGGGCAGGGAAAAATGAGCAGTTCTTC. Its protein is CASSLGAGKNEQFF.

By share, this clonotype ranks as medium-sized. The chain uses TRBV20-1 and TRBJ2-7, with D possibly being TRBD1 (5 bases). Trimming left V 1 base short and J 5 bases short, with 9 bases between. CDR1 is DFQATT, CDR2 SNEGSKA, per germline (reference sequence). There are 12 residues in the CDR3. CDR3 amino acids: CSARAGWDEQYF. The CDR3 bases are TGCAGTGCTAGAGCAGGGTGGGACGAGCAGTACTTC.

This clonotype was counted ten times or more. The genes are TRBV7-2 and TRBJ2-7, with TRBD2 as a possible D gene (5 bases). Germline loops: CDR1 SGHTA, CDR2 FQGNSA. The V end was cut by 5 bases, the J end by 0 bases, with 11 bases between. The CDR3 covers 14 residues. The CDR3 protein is CASSPTRASYEQYF. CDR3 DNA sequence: TGTGCCAGCAGCCCTACTAGGGCCTCCTACGAGCAGTACTTC.

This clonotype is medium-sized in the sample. The DNA of the CDR3 is TGCAGTGCTAGAGATCGGGGGGGCAATGAGCAGTTCTTC. Encoded protein: CSARDRGGNEQFF. This chain uses TRBV20-1 with TRBJ2-1; 8 bases are a match to TRBD2. The germline CDR1 and CDR2 sequences are DFQATT and SNEGSKA (reference sequence). V gave up 0 bases and J gave up 6 bases; unmatched junction bases: 1. This CDR3 contains 13 residues.

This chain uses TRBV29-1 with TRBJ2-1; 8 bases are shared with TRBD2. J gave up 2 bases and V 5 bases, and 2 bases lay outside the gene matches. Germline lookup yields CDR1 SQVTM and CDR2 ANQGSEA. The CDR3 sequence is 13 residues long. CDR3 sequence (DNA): TGCAGCGTTACTAGCGGAGCCTACAATGAGCAGTTCTTC. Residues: CSVTSGAYNEQFF.